The 14 T cell receptor beta chains below were found in one sample sequenced in a study of quantifying T cell responses using KT2 cells. Across the study: TCR alpha and beta constant-region primers primed reverse transcription of RNA.

Each cDNA got a UMI-containing oligo ligated at its 3' end. First-round PCR used around 4 cycles and beta primers RC1.1 and RC1.2 covering TRBC1 and TRBC2. TCRdb reprocessed the UMI-ligation and nested PCR reads with MiXCR, giving one entry per CDR3 protein. The repertoire holds around 50,000 distinct CDR3 sequences, with approximately 10% as singletons. Sequenced sample: PBMCs spiked with cells of the T cell clone KT2. Every receptor here comes from a human donor.

The CDR3 is CATQSDGGTQYF. DNA of the CDR3: TGTGCCACCCAATCGGATGGGGGTACGCAGTATTTT. The chain employs TRBV7-8 and TRBJ2-3, with D perhaps TRBD1 or TRBD2 (5 bases each). The germline V and J ends were trimmed by 10 bases and 8 bases, with 16 bases remaining between them. The CDR3 consists of 12 residues. Germline CDR1 is SGHVS and CDR2 is FQNEAQ.

This clonotype has a count of ten or more. The chain is built from TRBV7-6 and TRBJ1-2, with TRBD1 matching 9 bases. V dropped 1 base and J dropped 4; count of bases not matched to a gene: 7. The CDR3 runs 16 residues. Germline V CDR1 and CDR2: SGHVS, FNYEAQ. CDR3 sequence: CASSLGEGQGRYGYTF. The CDR3 DNA is TGTGCCAGCAGCTTAGGAGAGGGACAGGGCCGCTATGGCTACACCTTC.

This clonotype showed up many times. Written as DNA, the CDR3 is TGTGCCAGCAGCCTTAGCAATGAGCAGTTCTTC. It yields the protein CASSLSNEQFF. V usage is TRBV7-9 and J usage is TRBJ2-1; D is unresolved. V shed 5 bases and J shed 6 bases, with 5 bases lying between them. This CDR3 is 11 amino acids long. CDR1 is SEHNR, CDR2 FQNEAQ, per germline (reference sequence).

The gene calls are TRBV3-1 and TRBJ1-5, with a weak D call TRBD1 (6 bases). The germline gives CDR1 LGHDT, CDR2 YNNKEL (reference sequence). Trimming took off 0 bases at V and 6 bases at J, with 6 bases between the two ends. CDR3 length: 13 residues. The CDR3 region has the DNA TGTGCCAGCAGCCAAGAGGGGGCTCAGCCCCAGCATTTT. The encoded protein is CASSQEGAQPQHF.

The rearrangement uses TRBV10-3 and TRBJ2-7, with TRBD2 as a possible D gene (6 bases). The CDR3 sequence is 15 residues long. Trimming removed 8 bases from V and 5 bases from J, with 22 bases in between. Germline loops: CDR1 ENHRY, CDR2 SYGVKD. The CDR3 sequence is CAIGDRAKTRDEQYF. The CDR3 bases are TGTGCCATCGGAGACCGGGCCAAGACTAGGGACGAGCAGTACTTC.

The rearrangement links TRBV28 to TRBJ2-5, with 7 bases matching TRBD2. The CDR3 consists of 14 residues. In germline, CDR1 is MDHEN, CDR2 SYDVKM. The V and J ends lost 3 bases and 5 bases, in that order; junction bases with no gene match: 6. In DNA form, the CDR3 reads TGTGCCAGCAGTTTCTGGGGAGGGAGGGAGACCCAGTACTTC. It specifies CASSFWGGRETQYF.

The table lists this clonotype with a few counts. This chain links TRBV27 with TRBJ2-7, with D possibly TRBD1 on 5 matching bases. Germline CDR1 is MNHEY and CDR2 is SMNVEV (reference sequence). The CDR3 contains 14 residues. Trimming took off 6 bases at V and 7 bases at J, with 19 bases between the two ends. Here the CDR3 DNA reads TGTGCCAGCAGCCCATGGACCCAAGGGGAAGAGCAGTACTTC. Encoded protein: CASSPWTQGEEQYF.

V usage is TRBV18 and J usage is TRBJ2-7; TRBD2 matches at 7 bases. Trimming removed 1 base from V and 3 bases from J; junction bases left unmatched: 15. Germline-derived CDR1 and CDR2 are KGHSH and LQKENI. The CDR3 is made up of 18 amino acids. Here the CDR3 reads CASSPRGGYPLTDYEQYF. The CDR3 DNA follows: TGTGCCAGCTCACCACGGGGAGGGTACCCCCTAACCGACTACGAGCAGTACTTC.

This clonotype was recorded at least ten times. The V and J genes are TRBV5-1 and TRBJ1-5, with D hard to call. The CDR3 contains 16 residues. The ends were cut back, 0 bases at V and 4 bases at J, with 14 bases in the middle. Germline CDR1 reads SGHRS; CDR2 reads YFSETQ. The CDR3 DNA reads TGCGCCAGCAGCTTGGATTCGGGGATGGGGAATCAGCCCCAGCATTTT. It yields the protein CASSLDSGMGNQPQHF.

The CDR3 reads CASSQVGNREEAFF. DNA of the CDR3: TGTGCCAGCAGCCAAGTGGGGAACAGGGAGGAAGCTTTCTTT. This rearrangement joins TRBV4-2 to TRBJ1-1, with TRBD1 as a possible D gene (6 bases). The V gene lost 1 base and the J gene lost 8 bases, with 14 bases spanning the gap. This CDR3 is 14 amino acids long. CDR1 is LGHNA, CDR2 YNFKEQ, per germline.

This clonotype was counted only a few times. This chain connects TRBV6-6 to TRBJ2-7; 10 bases fit TRBD2. Germline CDR1 reads MNHNY; CDR2 reads SVGAGI (reference sequence). V trimming: 5 bases; J trimming: 0 bases; junction bases outside the gene matches: 10. The CDR3 is 17 residues long. The CDR3 DNA sequence: TGTGCCAGCAGTCCAGGTCTAGCGGGAGATTTCTCCTACGAGCAGTACTTC. Translated, it gives CASSPGLAGDFSYEQYF.

The chain combines TRBV6-1 with TRBJ1-5, with D perhaps TRBD1 (5 bases). Trimming left V 2 bases short and J 5 bases short, with 10 bases between. The CDR3 has 14 amino acids. Looked up from germline, CDR1 is MNHNS and CDR2 is SASEGT. The CDR3 region is CASSEIGGDQPQHF. CDR3 DNA: TGTGCCAGCAGTGAAATCGGGGGGGATCAGCCCCAGCATTTT.

This clonotype was seen a few times. This chain's CDR3 is CASSQEERGRESSYNSPLHF. Here the CDR3 DNA reads TGCGCCAGCAGCCAAGAAGAGAGGGGCCGGGAAAGCTCCTATAATTCACCCCTCCACTTT. The chain links TRBV4-1 to TRBJ1-6, with D possibly matching TRBD1 (5 bases). CDR1 is MGHRA, CDR2 YSYEKL, per germline. Trimming took 0 bases from V and 0 from J, leaving 18 bases between them. CDR3 size: 20 residues.

For this clonotype: A much larger clone sits a single nucleotide away, making a read error possible. This chain links TRBV29-1 with TRBJ1-2, with D possibly matching TRBD1 (5 bases). V was pared by 4 bases and J by 4 bases, with 10 bases between. Germline values: CDR1 SQVTM, CDR2 ANQGSEA. The CDR3 runs to 12 residues. CDR3 sequence (DNA): TGCAGCGTTGGGGGGATCATCTATGGCTACACCTTC. Amino acids: CSVGGIIYGYTF.